This entry concerns a single T cell receptor beta chain. Other DNA variants within this sample encode the same CDR3. The data belong to a study of control samples from healthy donors and cancer patients. V was clipped by 1 base and J by 0 bases, with 5 bases between them. In germline, CDR1 is SGHRS, CDR2 YFSETQ. CDR3 length: 14 amino acids. The method was immunoSEQ multiplex PCR; TCRdb's version includes in-frame clones alone and lacks a portion of them. The table records approximately 70,000 clones, more than 75% of them present only once. Sequencing was carried out using blood. This chain links TRBV5-1 with TRBJ2-1; D is ambiguous. This clonotype originated in a woman between 45 and 65 years old in good health. CDR3 nucleotide sequence: TGCGCCAGCAGCTTGAGTAGCTCCTACAATGAGCAGTTCTTC. Protein: CASSLSSSYNEQFF.